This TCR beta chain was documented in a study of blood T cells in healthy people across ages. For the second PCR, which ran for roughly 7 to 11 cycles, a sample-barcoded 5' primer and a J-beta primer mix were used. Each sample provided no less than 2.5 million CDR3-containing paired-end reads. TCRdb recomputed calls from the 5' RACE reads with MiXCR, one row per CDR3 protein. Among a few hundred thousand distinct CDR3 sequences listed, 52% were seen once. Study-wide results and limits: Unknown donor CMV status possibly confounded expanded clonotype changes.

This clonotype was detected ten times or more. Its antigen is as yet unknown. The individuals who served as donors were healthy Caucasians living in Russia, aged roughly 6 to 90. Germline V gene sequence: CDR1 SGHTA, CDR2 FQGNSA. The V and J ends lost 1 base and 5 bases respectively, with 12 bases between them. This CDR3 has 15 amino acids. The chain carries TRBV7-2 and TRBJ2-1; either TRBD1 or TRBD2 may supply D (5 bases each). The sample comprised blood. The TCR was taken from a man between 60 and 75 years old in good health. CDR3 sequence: CASSLGPGPDNEQFF. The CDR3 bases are TGTGCCAGCAGCTTAGGCCCGGGACCAGACAATGAGCAGTTCTTC.